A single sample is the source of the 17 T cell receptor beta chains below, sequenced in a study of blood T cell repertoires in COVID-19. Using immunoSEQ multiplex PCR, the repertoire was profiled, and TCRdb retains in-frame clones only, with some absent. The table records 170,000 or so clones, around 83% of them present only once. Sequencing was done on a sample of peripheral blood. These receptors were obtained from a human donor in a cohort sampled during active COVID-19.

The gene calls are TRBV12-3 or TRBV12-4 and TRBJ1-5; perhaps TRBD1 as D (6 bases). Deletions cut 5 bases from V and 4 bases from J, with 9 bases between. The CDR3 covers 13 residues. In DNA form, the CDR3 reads TGTGCCAGCAGTAACAGGGAGAATCAGCCCCAGCATTTT. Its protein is CASSNRENQPQHF.

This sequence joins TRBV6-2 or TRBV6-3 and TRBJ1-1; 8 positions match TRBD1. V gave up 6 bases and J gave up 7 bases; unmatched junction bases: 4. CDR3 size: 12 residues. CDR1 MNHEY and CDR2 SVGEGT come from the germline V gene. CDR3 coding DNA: TGTGCCAGCAGCCCCGGGACAGGTGAAGCTTTCTTT. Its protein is CASSPGTGEAFF.

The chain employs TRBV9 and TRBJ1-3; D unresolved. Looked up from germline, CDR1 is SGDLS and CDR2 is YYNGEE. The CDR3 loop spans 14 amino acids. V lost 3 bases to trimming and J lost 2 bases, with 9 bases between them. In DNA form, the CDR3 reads TGTGCCAGCAGCGGCGCGGATGCTGGAAACACCATATATTTT. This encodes CASSGADAGNTIYF.

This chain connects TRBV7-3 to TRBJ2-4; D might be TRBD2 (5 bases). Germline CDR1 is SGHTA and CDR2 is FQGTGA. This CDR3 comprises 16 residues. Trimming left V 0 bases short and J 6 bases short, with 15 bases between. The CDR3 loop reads CASSLTGWEWANIQYF. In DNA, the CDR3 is TGTGCCAGCAGCTTAACAGGGTGGGAGTGGGCAAACATTCAGTACTTC.

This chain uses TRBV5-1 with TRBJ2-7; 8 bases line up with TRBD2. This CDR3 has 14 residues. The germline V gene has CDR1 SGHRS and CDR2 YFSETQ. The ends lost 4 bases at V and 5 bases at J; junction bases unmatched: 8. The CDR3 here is CASSGRTSQDEQYF. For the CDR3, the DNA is TGCGCCAGCAGCGGACGGACTAGCCAGGACGAGCAGTACTTC.

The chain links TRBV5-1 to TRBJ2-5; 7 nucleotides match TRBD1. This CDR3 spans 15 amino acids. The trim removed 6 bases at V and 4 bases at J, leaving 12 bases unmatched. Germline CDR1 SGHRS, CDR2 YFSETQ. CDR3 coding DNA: TGCGCCAGCAACGACCGAGGGGGCTCACGAGAGACCCAGTACTTC. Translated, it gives CASNDRGGSRETQYF. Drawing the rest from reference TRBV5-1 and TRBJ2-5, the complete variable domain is KAGVTQTPRYLIKTRGQQVTLSCSPISGHRSVSWYQQTPGQGLQFLFEYFSETQRNKGNFPGRFSGRQFSNSRSEMNVSTLELGDSALYLCASNDRGGSRETQYFGPGTRLLVL.

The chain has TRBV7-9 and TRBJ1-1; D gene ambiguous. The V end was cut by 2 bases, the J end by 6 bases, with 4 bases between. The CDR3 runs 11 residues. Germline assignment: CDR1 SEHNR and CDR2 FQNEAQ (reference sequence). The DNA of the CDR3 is TGTGCCAGCAGCTTAATAGCTGAAGCTTTCTTT. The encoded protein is CASSLIAEAFF.

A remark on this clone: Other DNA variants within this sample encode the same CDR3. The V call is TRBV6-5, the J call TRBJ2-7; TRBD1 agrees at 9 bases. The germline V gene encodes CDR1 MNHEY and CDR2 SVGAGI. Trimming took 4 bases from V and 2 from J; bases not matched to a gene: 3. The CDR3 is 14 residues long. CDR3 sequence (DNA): TGTGCCAGCAGTTCGGGACAGGGTACCTACGAGCAGTACTTC. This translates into CASSSGQGTYEQYF.

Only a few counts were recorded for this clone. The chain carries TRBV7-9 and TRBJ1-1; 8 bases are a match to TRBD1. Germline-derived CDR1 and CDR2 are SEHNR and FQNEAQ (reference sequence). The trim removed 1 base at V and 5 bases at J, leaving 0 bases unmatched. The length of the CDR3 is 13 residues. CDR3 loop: CASSLGTGTEAFF. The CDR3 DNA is TGTGCCAGCAGCTTAGGGACAGGGACTGAAGCTTTCTTT.

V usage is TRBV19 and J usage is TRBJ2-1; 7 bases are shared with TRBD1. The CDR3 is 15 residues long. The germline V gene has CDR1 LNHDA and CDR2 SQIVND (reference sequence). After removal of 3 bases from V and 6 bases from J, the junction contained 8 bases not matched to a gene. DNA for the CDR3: TGTGCCAGTAGTATCCGAGACAGGGTGGGCAATGAGCAGTTCTTC. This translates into CASSIRDRVGNEQFF.

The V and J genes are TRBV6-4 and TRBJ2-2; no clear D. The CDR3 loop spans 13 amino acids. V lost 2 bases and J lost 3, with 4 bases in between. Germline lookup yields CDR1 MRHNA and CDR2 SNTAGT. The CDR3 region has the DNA TGTGCCAGCAGTGACCGGGACACCGGGGAGCTGTTTTTT. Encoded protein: CASSDRDTGELFF.

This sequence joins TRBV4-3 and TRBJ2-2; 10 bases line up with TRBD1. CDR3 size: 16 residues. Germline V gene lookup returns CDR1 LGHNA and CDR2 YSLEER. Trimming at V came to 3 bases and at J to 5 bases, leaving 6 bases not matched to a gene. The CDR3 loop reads CASSHLTGGRTGELFF. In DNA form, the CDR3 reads TGCGCCAGCAGCCACCTGACAGGGGGCAGGACCGGGGAGCTGTTTTTT.

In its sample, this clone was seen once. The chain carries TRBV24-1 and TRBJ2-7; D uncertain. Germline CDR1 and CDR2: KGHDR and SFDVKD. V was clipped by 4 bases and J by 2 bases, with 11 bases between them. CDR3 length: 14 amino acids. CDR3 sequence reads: CATSDSGGTYEQYF. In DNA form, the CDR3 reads TGTGCCACCAGTGACTCAGGTGGTACCTACGAGCAGTACTTC.

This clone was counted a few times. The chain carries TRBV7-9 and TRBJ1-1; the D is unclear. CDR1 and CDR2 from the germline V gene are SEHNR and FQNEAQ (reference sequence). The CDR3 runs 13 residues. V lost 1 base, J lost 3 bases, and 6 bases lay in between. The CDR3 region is CASSLGTHTEAFF. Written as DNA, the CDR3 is TGTGCCAGCAGCTTAGGAACACACACTGAAGCTTTCTTT.

In DNA, the CDR3 is TGTGCCAGCAGCCAACGGGAAGCAGATACGCAGTATTTT. Translation: CASSQREADTQYF. The chain recombines TRBV12-3 or TRBV12-4 with TRBJ2-3; D might be TRBD2 (5 bases). V lost 6 bases to trimming and J lost 4 bases, with 11 bases between them. The CDR3 spans 13 residues.

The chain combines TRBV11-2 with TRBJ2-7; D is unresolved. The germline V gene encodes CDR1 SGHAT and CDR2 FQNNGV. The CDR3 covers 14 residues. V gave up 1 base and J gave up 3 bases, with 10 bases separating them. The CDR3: CASSLGQIFYEQYF. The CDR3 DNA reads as TGTGCCAGCAGCTTAGGCCAGATTTTCTACGAGCAGTACTTC.

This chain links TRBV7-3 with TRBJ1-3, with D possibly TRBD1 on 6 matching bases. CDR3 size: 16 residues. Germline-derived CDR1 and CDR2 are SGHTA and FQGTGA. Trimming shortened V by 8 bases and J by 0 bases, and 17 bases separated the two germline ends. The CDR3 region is CASPGAAWTSGNTIYF. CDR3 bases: TGTGCCAGCCCAGGGGCAGCCTGGACCTCTGGAAACACCATATATTTT.